The T cell receptor (beta chain) under discussion was sequenced for a study of cytomegalovirus exposure and HLA in healthy donors. In the study overall: Researchers previously reported finding fewer than 140 million unique TCR beta sequences from approximately 200 million T cells. Whole-study findings and limits: CMV serostatus was the only recorded immune exposure for donors.

This clone occurred once. Antigen specificity is unknown. In the PCR, 60 Vbeta and 13 Jbeta primers were used. Measured with immunoSEQ multiplex PCR; TCRdb has only the in-frame clones, and not every one. The table lists 79,000 or so clones, around three quarters of them singletons. Germline V lookup: CDR1 MNHEY, CDR2 SMNVEV (reference sequence). The CDR3 runs to 16 residues. V shed 2 bases, J shed 2 bases, and the junction held 6 bases outside the gene matches. The chain uses TRBV27 and TRBJ1-2, with 9 positions matching TRBD1. The TCR sequence derives from a woman aged 40-49 years in good health and CMV-seropositive. The sequenced material came from PBMCs. The CDR3 DNA reads as TGTGCCAGCAGTTTACGAGGGACAGGGTTGAACTATGGCTACACCTTC. Amino acids: CASSLRGTGLNYGYTF.